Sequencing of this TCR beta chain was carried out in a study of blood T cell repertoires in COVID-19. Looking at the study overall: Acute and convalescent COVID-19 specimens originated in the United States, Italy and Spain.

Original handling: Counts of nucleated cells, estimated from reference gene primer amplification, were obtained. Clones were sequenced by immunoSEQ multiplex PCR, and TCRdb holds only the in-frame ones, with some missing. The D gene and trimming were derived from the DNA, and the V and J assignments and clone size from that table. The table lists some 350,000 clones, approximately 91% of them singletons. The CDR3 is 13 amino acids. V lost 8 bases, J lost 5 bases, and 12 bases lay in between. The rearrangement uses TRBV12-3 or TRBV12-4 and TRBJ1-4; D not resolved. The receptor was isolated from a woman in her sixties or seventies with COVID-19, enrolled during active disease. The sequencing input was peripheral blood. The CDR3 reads CASPAVPNEKLFF. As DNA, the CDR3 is TGTGCCAGCCCAGCGGTGCCCAATGAAAAACTGTTTTTT.